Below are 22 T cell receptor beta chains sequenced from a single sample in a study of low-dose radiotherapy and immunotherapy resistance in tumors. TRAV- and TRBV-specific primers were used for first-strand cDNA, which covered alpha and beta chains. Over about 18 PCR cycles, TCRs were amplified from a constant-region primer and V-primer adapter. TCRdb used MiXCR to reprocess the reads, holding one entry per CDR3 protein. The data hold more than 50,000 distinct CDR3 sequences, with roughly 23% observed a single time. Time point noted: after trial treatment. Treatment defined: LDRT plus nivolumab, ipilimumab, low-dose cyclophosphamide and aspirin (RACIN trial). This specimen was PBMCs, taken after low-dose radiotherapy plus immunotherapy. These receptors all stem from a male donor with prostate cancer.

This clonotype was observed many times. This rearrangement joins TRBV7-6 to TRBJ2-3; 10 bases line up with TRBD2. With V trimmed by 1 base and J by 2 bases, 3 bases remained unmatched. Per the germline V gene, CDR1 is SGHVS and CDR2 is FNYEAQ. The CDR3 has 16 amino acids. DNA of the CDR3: TGTGCCAGCAGCTTAGGTAGCGGGGGGCCCACAGATACGCAGTATTTT. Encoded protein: CASSLGSGGPTDTQYF.

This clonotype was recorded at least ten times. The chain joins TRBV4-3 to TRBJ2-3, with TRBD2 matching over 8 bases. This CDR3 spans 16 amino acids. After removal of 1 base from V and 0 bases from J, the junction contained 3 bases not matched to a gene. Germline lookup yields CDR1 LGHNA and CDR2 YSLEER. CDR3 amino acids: CASSQVGGGSTDTQYF. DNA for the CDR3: TGCGCCAGCAGCCAAGTGGGCGGGGGGAGCACAGATACGCAGTATTTT.

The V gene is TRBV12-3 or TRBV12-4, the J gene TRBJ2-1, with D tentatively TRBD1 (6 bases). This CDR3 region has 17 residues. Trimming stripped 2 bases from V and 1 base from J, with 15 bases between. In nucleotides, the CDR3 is TGTGCCAGCAGTTTAATGCGAGGGGGTGTTTCCTACAATGAGCAGTTCTTC. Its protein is CASSLMRGGVSYNEQFF.

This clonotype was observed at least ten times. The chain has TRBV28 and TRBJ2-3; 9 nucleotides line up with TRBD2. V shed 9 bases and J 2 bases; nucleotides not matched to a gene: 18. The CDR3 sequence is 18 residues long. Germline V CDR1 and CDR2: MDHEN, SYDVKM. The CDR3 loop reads CASPPSGLAGRNTDTQYF. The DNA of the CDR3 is TGTGCCAGTCCGCCCTCGGGCCTAGCGGGAAGAAACACAGATACGCAGTATTTT.

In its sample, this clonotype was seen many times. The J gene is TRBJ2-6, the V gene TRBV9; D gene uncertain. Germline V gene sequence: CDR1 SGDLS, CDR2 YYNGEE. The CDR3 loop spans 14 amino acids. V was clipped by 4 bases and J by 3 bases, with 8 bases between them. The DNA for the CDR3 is TGTGCCAGCAGCTCGACCGTTGGGGCCAACGTCCTGACTTTC. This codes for CASSSTVGANVLTF.

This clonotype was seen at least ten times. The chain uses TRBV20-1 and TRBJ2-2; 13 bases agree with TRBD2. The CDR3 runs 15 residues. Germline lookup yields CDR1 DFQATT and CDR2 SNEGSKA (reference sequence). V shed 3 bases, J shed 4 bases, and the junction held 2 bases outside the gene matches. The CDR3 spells CSARRTSGSTGELFF. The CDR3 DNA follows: TGCAGTGCTAGGAGGACTAGCGGGAGCACCGGGGAGCTGTTTTTT.

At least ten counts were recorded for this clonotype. The CDR3 protein is CASKQRGGPTDTQYF. The CDR3 coding sequence is TGTGCCAGCAAACAGAGGGGCGGCCCCACAGATACGCAGTATTTT. The genes are TRBV12-3 or TRBV12-4 and TRBJ2-3; either TRBD1 or TRBD2 may supply D (5 bases each). The CDR3 length is 15 residues. V was shortened by 7 bases and J by 2 bases, with 16 bases between the two germline ends.

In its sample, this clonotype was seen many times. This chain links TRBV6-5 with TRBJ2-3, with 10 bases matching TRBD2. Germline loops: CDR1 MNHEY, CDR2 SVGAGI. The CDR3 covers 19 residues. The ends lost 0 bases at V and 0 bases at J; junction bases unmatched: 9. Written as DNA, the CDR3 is TGTGCCAGCAGTTACTCGTTTCTAGCGGGGGCCTCTAGCACAGATACGCAGTATTTT. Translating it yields CASSYSFLAGASSTDTQYF.

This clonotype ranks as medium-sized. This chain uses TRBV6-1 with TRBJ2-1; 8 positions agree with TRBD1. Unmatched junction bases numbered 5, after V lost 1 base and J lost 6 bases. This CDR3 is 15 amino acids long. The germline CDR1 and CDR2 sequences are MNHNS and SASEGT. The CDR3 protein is CASSEVGTGGNEQFF. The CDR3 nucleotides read TGTGCCAGCAGTGAAGTGGGTACAGGGGGCAATGAGCAGTTCTTC.

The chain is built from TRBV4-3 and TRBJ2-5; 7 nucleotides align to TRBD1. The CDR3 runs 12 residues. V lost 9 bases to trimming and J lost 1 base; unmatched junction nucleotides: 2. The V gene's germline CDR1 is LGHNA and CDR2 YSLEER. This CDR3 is CASRDSQETQYF. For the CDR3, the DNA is TGCGCCAGTCGGGACAGCCAAGAGACCCAGTACTTC.

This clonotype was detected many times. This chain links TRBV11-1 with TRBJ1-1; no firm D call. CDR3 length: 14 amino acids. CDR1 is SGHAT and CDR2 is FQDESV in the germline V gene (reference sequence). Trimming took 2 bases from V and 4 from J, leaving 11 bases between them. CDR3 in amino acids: CASSLTAISTEAFF. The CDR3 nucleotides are TGTGCCAGCAGCTTAACAGCCATTTCCACTGAAGCTTTCTTT.

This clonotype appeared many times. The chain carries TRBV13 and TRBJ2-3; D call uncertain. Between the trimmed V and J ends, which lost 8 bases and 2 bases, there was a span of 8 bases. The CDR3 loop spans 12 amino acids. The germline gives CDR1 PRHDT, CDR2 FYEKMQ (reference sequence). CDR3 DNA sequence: TGTGCCAGCGGCGCTTCCACAGATACGCAGTATTTT. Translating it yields CASGASTDTQYF.

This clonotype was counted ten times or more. This CDR3 reads CACVNRGGTEAFF. The CDR3 region has the DNA TGTGCCTGCGTGAACAGGGGTGGCACTGAAGCTTTCTTT. The rearrangement uses TRBV30 and TRBJ1-1; 7 bases are shared with TRBD1. CDR1 is GTSNPN, CDR2 SVGIG, per germline (reference sequence). The CDR3 is made up of 13 amino acids. The V segment lost 6 bases and the J segment 4 bases; nucleotides outside the gene matches: 8.

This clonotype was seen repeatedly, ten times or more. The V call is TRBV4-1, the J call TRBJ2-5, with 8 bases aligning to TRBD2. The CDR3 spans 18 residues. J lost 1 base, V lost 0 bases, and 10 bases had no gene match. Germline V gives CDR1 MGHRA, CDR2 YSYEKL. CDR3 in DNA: TGCGCCAGCAGCCAAGAAGGGTCGGTAGCGGGACCCCAAGAGACCCAGTACTTC. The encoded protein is CASSQEGSVAGPQETQYF.

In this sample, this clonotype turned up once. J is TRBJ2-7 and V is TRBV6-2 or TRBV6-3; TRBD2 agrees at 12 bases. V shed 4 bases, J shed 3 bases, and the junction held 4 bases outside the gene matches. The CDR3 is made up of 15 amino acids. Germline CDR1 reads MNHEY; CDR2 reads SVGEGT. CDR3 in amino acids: CASSLTSGGYYEQYF. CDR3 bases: TGTGCCAGCAGTTTGACTAGCGGGGGATACTACGAGCAGTACTTC.

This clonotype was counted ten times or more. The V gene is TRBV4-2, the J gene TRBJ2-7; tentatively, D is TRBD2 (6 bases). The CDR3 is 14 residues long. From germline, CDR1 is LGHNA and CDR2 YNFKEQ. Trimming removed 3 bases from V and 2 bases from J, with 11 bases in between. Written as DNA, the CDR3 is TGTGCCAGCAGCCAGTTACTAGCCACCTACGAGCAGTACTTC. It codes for CASSQLLATYEQYF.

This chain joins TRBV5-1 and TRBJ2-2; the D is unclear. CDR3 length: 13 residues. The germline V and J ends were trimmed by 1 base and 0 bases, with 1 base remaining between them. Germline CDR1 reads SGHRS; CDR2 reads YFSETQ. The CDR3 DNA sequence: TGCGCCAGCAGCTTGCCGAACACCGGGGAGCTGTTTTTT. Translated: CASSLPNTGELFF.

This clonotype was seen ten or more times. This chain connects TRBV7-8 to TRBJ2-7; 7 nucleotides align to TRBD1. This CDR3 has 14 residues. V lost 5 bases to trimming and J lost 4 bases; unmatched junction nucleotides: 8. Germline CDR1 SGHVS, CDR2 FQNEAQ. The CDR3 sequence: CASSLDRVRYEQYF. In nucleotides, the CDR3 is TGTGCCAGCAGCCTTGACAGGGTACGGTACGAGCAGTACTTC.

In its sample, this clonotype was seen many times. Here the CDR3 reads CSASPPTGFPYEQYF. DNA for the CDR3: TGCAGTGCTAGTCCTCCGACAGGGTTCCCCTACGAGCAGTACTTC. The chain joins TRBV20-1 to TRBJ2-7; 7 nucleotides match TRBD1. CDR1 and CDR2 from the germline V gene are DFQATT and SNEGSKA (reference sequence). V trimming: 3 bases; J trimming: 2 bases; junction bases outside the gene matches: 10. CDR3 length equals 15 residues.

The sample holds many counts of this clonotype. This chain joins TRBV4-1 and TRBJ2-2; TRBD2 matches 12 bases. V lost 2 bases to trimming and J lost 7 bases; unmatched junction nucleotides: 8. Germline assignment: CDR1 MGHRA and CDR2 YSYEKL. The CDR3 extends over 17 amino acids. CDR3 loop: CASSQPTSGGKGGELFF. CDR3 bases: TGCGCCAGCAGCCAACCAACTAGCGGGGGGAAAGGCGGGGAGCTGTTTTTT.

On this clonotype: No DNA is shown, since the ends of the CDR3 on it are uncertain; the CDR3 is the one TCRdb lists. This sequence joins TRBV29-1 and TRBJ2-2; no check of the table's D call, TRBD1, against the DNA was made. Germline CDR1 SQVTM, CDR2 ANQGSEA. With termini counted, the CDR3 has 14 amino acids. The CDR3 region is CSVDRADTGELFFF.

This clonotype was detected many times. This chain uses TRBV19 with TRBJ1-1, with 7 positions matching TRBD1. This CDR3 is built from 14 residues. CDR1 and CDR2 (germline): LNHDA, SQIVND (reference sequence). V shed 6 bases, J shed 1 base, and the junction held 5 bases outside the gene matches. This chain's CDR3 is CASSRGQKNTEAFF. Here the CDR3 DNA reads TGTGCCAGTAGCCGGGGACAGAAGAACACTGAAGCTTTCTTT.